Presented here are 5 T cell receptor beta chains from one specimen sequenced in a study of T cell repertoires in cytomegalovirus infection. Each CDR3 protein is one row after TCRdb ran MiXCR on the reads. The table shows hundreds of thousands of distinct CDR3 sequences, with approximately 30% occurring only once. The specimen sequenced was PBMCs. The receptors here all came from a human donor in good health (CMV status not recorded). Some clones in this sample may be carry-over from other donors' samples.

V is TRBV7-7 and J is TRBJ2-3; possibly TRBD1 for D (6 bases). The germline V gene has CDR1 SSHAT and CDR2 FNYEAQ (reference sequence). CDR3 size: 14 residues. Trimming removed 5 bases from V and 4 bases from J, with 13 bases in between. The CDR3: CASSPASGADTQYF. The DNA for the CDR3 is TGTGCCAGCAGCCCGGCCTCAGGGGCAGATACGCAGTATTTT.

As regards this clonotype: This may come from a read error, since a much larger clone is one base off. The CDR3 does not close with the conserved phenylalanine or tryptophan, likely indicating a read error. This chain links TRBV7-2 with TRBJ2-1; D call uncertain. This CDR3 is 14 amino acids long. V was pared by 1 base and J by 6 bases, with 10 bases between. Germline V gives CDR1 SGHTA, CDR2 FQGNSA. The CDR3 spells CASSLVTLINEQFL. The CDR3 coding sequence is TGTGCCAGCAGCTTAGTAACTCTCATCAATGAGCAGTTCTTA.

The chain has TRBV11-2 and TRBJ2-2; tentatively, D is TRBD1 (6 bases). This CDR3 has 14 amino acids. V lost 4 bases to trimming and J lost 5 bases, with 11 bases between them. Germline loops: CDR1 SGHAT, CDR2 FQNNGV. DNA of the CDR3: TGTGCCAGCAGCTCGGAAACAGGGACCGGGGAGCTGTTTTTT. Its protein product is CASSSETGTGELFF. The entire variable domain, with the rest obtained from reference TRBV11-2 and TRBJ2-2, is as follows: EAGVAQSPRYKIIEKRQSVAFWCNPISGHATLYWYQQILGQGPKLLIQFQNNGVVDDSQLPKDRFSAERLKGVDSTLKIQPAKLEDSAVYLCASSSETGTGELFFGEGSRLTVL.

This clonotype was counted between two and nine times. The chain has TRBV12-3 or TRBV12-4 and TRBJ1-3; D uncertain. CDR3 size: 18 residues. V was cut by 5 bases and J by 0 bases, with 20 bases left in between. CDR3: CASSTFLGNDHSGNTIYF. CDR3 DNA sequence: TGTGCCAGCAGTACCTTTCTAGGGAACGACCACTCTGGAAACACCATATATTTT.

This clonotype was observed a handful of times. The chain carries TRBV27 and TRBJ1-6, with D unresolved. CDR3 length: 15 amino acids. Germline V gene data show CDR1 as MNHEY and CDR2 as SMNVEV (reference sequence). Trimming took off 4 bases at V and 10 bases at J, with 17 bases between the two ends. The CDR3: CASSWLASAGSPLHF. DNA for the CDR3: TGTGCCAGCAGTTGGTTGGCCTCAGCGGGGTCACCCCTCCACTTT.